A single sample gave rise to the 3 T cell receptor beta chains below, sequenced in a study of regulatory T cells in long-lasting Graves disease. The TCR beta library used iRepertoire HTBI primers with Arm-PCR amplification of CDR3. TCRdb independently ran MiXCR on the multiplex PCR reads; one entry per CDR3 protein. The top ten clones hold 10% of a sample with about 540,000 distinct CDR3 sequences, about 14% of them seen once. Time point: newly diagnosed GD, antithyroid drugs for less than 3 months. TCR sequences were obtained from RNA taken from PBMCs. A further study also used this sample, focusing on T cells in Graves' hyperthyroidism and ophthalmopathy.

Source: peripheral blood mononuclear cells (PBMCs), taken at new diagnosis, from a patient treated with antithyroid drugs. The receptors here all came from a man aged 25-40 years with Graves disease.

This clonotype was seen at least ten times. The chain has TRBV30 and TRBJ1-1; possibly TRBD1 for D (6 bases). Germline assignment: CDR1 GTSNPN and CDR2 SVGIG (reference sequence). The length of the CDR3 is 14 residues. The V end was cut by 3 bases, the J end by 4 bases, with 15 bases between. CDR3 region: CAWSLGRGGTEAFF. The CDR3 DNA reads TGTGCCTGGAGCCTTGGACGAGGGGGCACTGAAGCTTTCTTT.

Comment on this clonotype: With a much larger clone just one base away, this may be a read error. The rearrangement uses TRBV29-1 and TRBJ1-2; TRBD1 is a possible D gene (6 bases). The CDR3 has 13 residues. CDR1 SQVTM and CDR2 ANQGSEA come from the germline V gene. Here the CDR3 reads CSVWTAFNCGYTF. The CDR3 nucleotides read TGCAGCGTATGGACAGCCTTTAACTGTGGCTACACCTTC.

This sequence joins TRBV18 and TRBJ2-7; D gene uncertain. Trimming pared 0 bases from V and 0 bases from J, leaving 9 bases between. The CDR3 sequence is 15 residues long. Germline CDR1 KGHSH, CDR2 LQKENI. CDR3 sequence reads: CASSPPGWGSYEQYF. CDR3 in DNA: TGTGCCAGCTCACCACCAGGGTGGGGCTCCTACGAGCAGTACTTC. Complete variable domain (other parts from reference TRBV18 and TRBJ2-7): NAGVMQNPRHLVRRRGQEARLRCSPMKGHSHVYWYRQLPEEGLKFMVYLQKENIIDESGMPKERFSAEFPKEGPSILRIQQVVRGDSAAYFCASSPPGWGSYEQYFGPGTRLTVT.